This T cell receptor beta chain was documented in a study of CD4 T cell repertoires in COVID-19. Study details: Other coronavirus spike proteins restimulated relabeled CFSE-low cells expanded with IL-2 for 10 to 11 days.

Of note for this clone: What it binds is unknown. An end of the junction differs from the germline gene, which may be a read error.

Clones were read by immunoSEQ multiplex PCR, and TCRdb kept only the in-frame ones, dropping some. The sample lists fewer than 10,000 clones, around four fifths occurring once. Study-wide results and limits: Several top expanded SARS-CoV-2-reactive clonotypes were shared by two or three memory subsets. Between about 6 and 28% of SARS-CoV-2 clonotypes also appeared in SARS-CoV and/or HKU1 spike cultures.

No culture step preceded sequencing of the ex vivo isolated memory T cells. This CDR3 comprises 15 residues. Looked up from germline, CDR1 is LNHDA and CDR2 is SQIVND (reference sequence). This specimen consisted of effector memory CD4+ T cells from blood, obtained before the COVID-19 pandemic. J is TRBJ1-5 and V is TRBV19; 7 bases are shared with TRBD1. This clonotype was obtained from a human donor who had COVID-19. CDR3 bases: TGTGCCAGTAGTATGTTAGACAGGGAGAATCGGCCCCAGCATTTT. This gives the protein CASSMLDRENRPQHF.